A single sample gave rise to the 2 T cell receptor beta chains below, sequenced in a study of cytomegalovirus exposure and HLA in healthy donors. Only in-frame clones appear in the TCRdb table, and some are missing; sequencing was by immunoSEQ multiplex PCR. Among fewer than 400,000 clones listed, roughly 88% were seen once. Sample: PBMCs. These receptors were taken from a young woman in good health and CMV-seronegative.

The rearrangement links TRBV4-1 to TRBJ2-2; TRBD2 agrees at 12 bases. With 7 bases clipped from V and 5 bases from J, the junction kept 8 bases outside the gene matches. Germline CDR1 MGHRA, CDR2 YSYEKL. The CDR3 has 16 amino acids. The CDR3 region is CASTRLAGGGTGELFF. CDR3 nucleotide sequence: TGCGCCAGCACTCGTCTAGCGGGAGGGGGTACCGGGGAGCTGTTTTTT.

V usage is TRBV28 and J usage is TRBJ1-1; 8 bases are shared with TRBD1. CDR3 length equals 12 residues. V trimming: 8 bases; J trimming: 8 bases; junction bases outside the gene matches: 7. In germline, CDR1 is MDHEN, CDR2 SYDVKM. The CDR3 region is CASRGQGREAFF. In nucleotides, the CDR3 is TGTGCCAGCCGAGGACAGGGAAGAGAAGCTTTCTTT.